The rows below give T cell receptor beta chains drawn from one sample of a study of T cell changes during pregnancy in multiple sclerosis. Sequencing was performed with immunoSEQ multiplex PCR; in TCRdb, only in-frame clones are kept and a portion is missing. The table has more than 10,000 clones, roughly 88% seen once. The specimen was CD8+ T cells from peripheral blood mononuclear cells, collected in the second trimester of pregnancy. Receptors were obtained from a female donor in good health, enrolled as a control in a pregnancy study. Each CDR3 is given with its conserved first and last residue. D genes are given only for firm matches. The size field is filled for only some rows; it gives once, few, many or a size class.

D gene | clone size | J gene | V gene | CDR3 protein | CDR3 DNA
NA | NA | TRBJ2-5 | TRBV19 | CASSNWSGQETQYF | TGTGCCAGTAGTAATTGGTCAGGGCAAGAGACCCAGTACTTC
NA | NA | TRBJ1-1 | TRBV28 | CASSLLSESTEAFF | TGTGCCAGCAGTTTATTGAGTGAGAGCACTGAAGCTTTCTTT
TRBD2 | once | TRBJ2-1 | TRBV27 | CASSQVAGGIMDEQFF | TGTGCCAGCAGTCAAGTAGCGGGGGGAATTATGGATGAGCAGTTCTTC
NA | NA | TRBJ2-7 | TRBV11-3 | CASSQGHPREQYF | TGTGCCAGCAGCCAGGGACACCCTCGGGAGCAGTACTTC
TRBD2 | NA | TRBJ2-7 | TRBV15 | CATSRAETSGLSYEQYF | TGTGCCACCAGCAGAGCGGAGACTAGCGGCCTCTCCTACGAGCAGTACTTC
NA | NA | TRBJ2-7 | TRBV4-1 | CASSHGQDTYEQYF | TGCGCCAGCAGCCACGGCCAGGATACCTACGAGCAGTACTTC
NA | NA | TRBJ2-7 | TRBV27 | CASSSQGARTYEQYF | TGTGCCAGCAGTTCACAAGGGGCGAGGACCTACGAGCAGTACTTC
NA | NA | TRBJ1-6 | TRBV28 | CASSFTDRTPLHF | TGTGCCAGCAGTTTTACAGATCGAACACCCCTCCACTTT
TRBD2 | NA | TRBJ2-1 | TRBV27 | CASSPTLAGGFGGEQFF | TGTGCCAGCAGTCCTACCTTGGCGGGAGGATTCGGGGGTGAGCAGTTCTTC
NA | NA | TRBJ2-1 | TRBV6-1 | CASSDGQWTLNDNEQFF | TGTGCCAGCAGTGACGGGCAATGGACACTCAACGACAATGAGCAGTTCTTC
TRBD1 | NA | TRBJ2-4 | TRBV2 | CASTQGVAKLAKNIQYF | TGTGCCAGCACTCAGGGGGTCGCAAAACTAGCCAAAAACATTCAGTACTTC
NA | NA | TRBJ2-7 | TRBV5-1 | CASSPGGVEGKYEQYF | TGCGCCAGCAGCCCAGGAGGGGTAGAAGGAAAATACGAGCAGTACTTC
TRBD1 | NA | TRBJ2-7 | TRBV11-2 | CASSLGTGGKSSYEQYF | TGTGCCAGCAGCCTAGGGACAGGGGGCAAAAGCTCCTACGAGCAGTACTTC
TRBD1 | NA | TRBJ1-5 | TRBV29-1 | CSAGTGDGQPQHF | TGCAGCGCCGGGACAGGGGACGGACAGCCCCAGCATTTT
NA | NA | TRBJ1-5 | TRBV6-6 | CASSSTETNQPQHF | TGTGCCAGCAGTTCGACAGAGACGAATCAGCCCCAGCATTTT
TRBD2 | NA | TRBJ2-1 | TRBV9 | CASSVARGGGEDEQFF | TGTGCCAGCAGCGTAGCTAGGGGCGGGGGTGAAGATGAGCAGTTCTTC
TRBD1 | NA | TRBJ1-1 | TRBV5-1 | CASSTGGGGNTEAFF | TGCGCCAGCAGCACCGGCGGAGGGGGCAACACTGAAGCTTTCTTT
TRBD2 | NA | TRBJ2-3 | TRBV6-4 | CASSGTSGGDTQYF | TGTGCCAGCAGTGGGACTAGCGGGGGAGATACGCAGTATTTT
TRBD2 | NA | TRBJ2-1 | TRBV7-2 | CASSWGLAGGNEQFF | TGTGCCAGCAGCTGGGGACTAGCGGGGGGCAATGAGCAGTTCTTC
NA | once | TRBJ1-2 | TRBV28 | CASSLLIGAYGYTF | TGTGCCAGCAGTTTATTGATAGGAGCCTATGGCTACACCTTC
NA | NA | TRBJ2-1 | TRBV5-4 | CAWNGVPKGNEQFF | TGTGCCTGGAACGGGGTGCCAAAGGGCAATGAGCAGTTCTTC
TRBD2 | NA | TRBJ2-7 | TRBV4-2 | CASSLWGAGEFDEQYF | TGTGCCAGCAGCTTATGGGGAGCGGGGGAGTTTGACGAGCAGTACTTC
TRBD1 | NA | TRBJ1-4 | TRBV28 | CASSSWTGYNEKLFF | TGTGCCAGCAGTTCCTGGACAGGGTATAATGAAAAACTGTTTTTT